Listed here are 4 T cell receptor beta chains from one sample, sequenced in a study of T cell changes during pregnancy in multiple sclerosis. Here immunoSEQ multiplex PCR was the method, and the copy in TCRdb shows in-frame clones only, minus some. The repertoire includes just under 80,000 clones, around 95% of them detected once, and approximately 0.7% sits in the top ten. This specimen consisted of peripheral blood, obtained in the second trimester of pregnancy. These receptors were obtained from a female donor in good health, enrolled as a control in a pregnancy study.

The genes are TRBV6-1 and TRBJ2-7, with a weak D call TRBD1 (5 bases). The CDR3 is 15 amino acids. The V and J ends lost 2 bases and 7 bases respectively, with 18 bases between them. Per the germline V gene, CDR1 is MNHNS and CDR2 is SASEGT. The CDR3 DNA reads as TGTGCCAGCAGTGAATCGGCAGGGTCGGTGAGGGAGCAGTACTTC. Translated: CASSESAGSVREQYF.

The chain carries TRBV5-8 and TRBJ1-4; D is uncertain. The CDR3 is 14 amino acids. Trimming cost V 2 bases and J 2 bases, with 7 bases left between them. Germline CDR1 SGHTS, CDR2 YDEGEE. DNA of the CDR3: TGTGCCAGCAGCTTACACGGGACTAATGAAAAACTGTTTTTT. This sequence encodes CASSLHGTNEKLFF. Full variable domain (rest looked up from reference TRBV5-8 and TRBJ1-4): EAGVTQSPTHLIKTRGQQATLRCSPISGHTSVYWYQQALGLGLQFLLWYDEGEERNRGNFPPRFSGRQFPNYSSELNVNALELEDSALYLCASSLHGTNEKLFFGSGTQLSVL.

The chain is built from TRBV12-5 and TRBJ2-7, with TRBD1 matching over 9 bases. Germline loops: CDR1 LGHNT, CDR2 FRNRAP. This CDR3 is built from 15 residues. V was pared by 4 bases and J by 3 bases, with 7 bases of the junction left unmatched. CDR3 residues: CASGWSQDRGYEQYF. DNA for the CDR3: TGTGCTAGTGGTTGGTCTCAGGACAGGGGCTACGAGCAGTACTTC.

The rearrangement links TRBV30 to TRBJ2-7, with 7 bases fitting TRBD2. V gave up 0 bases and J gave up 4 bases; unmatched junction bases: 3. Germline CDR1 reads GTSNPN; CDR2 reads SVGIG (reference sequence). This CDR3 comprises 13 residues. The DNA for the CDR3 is TGTGCCTGGAGTGTGGGGACTAAGTACGAGCAGTACTTC. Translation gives CAWSVGTKYEQYF. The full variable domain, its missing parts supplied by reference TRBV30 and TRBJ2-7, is SQTIHQWPATLVQPVGSPLSLECTVEGTSNPNLYWYRQAAGRGLQLLFYSVGIGQISSEVPQNLSASRPQDRQFILSSKKLLLSDSGFYLCAWSVGTKYEQYFGPGTRLTVT.